The 11 T cell receptor beta chains below all came from one sample that was sequenced in a study of response to subunit inactivated influenza vaccine. TCRdb recomputed calls from the RT-PCR reads with MiXCR, one row per CDR3 protein. The sample lists 300,000 to 350,000 distinct CDR3 sequences, roughly 22% occurring once. The sequencing here drew on PBMCs from blood, taken around 22 months after vaccination. The receptors were gathered from a man aged 50 to 69 who received an inactivated influenza vaccine.

This rearrangement joins TRBV4-3 to TRBJ2-7; D gene ambiguous. V was shortened by 1 base and J by 2 bases, with 9 bases between the two germline ends. There are 14 residues in the CDR3. Germline CDR1 LGHNA, CDR2 YSLEER. The CDR3 DNA sequence: TGCGCCAGCAGCCAAGTTGCCAGTACCTACGAGCAGTACTTC. Encoded protein: CASSQVASTYEQYF.

This clonotype appeared a few times. The chain links TRBV29-1 to TRBJ2-7; D is perhaps TRBD1 or TRBD2 (6 bases each). In germline, CDR1 is SQVTM, CDR2 ANQGSEA. V lost 4 bases and J 2 bases, leaving 15 bases between the germline ends. The length of the CDR3 is 14 residues. This CDR3 reads CSVAGAPLTYEQYF. CDR3 nucleotide sequence: TGCAGCGTTGCGGGGGCTCCTCTTACCTACGAGCAGTACTTC.

This clonotype was counted between two and nine times. The chain recombines TRBV7-3 with TRBJ2-1; no reliable D call. The V gene's germline CDR1 is SGHTA and CDR2 FQGTGA. The CDR3 spans 14 residues. The V end was cut by 5 bases, the J end by 6 bases, with 14 bases between. The CDR3 DNA reads TGTGCCAGCAGCCAGATGTCGGGTGCCAATGAGCAGTTCTTC. Translation gives CASSQMSGANEQFF.

The chain combines TRBV21-1 with TRBJ2-1; the table's TRBD2 call for D was not verified on the DNA. TRBV21-1 is tagged as a pseudogene. The CDR3 consists of 20 residues. The CDR3 DNA is TGTGCCAGCAGCAATTTGCTGGGACTAGCGGCCCTTAGCTCCTACAATGAGCAGTTCTTC. Translation: CASSNLLGLAALSSYNEQFF.

The CDR3 bases are TGCGCCAACGCCGCGGGGGGGCCATACAATGAGCAGTTCTTC. It is translated as CANAAGGPYNEQFF. V usage is TRBV5-1 and J usage is TRBJ2-1, with 9 positions matching TRBD2. This CDR3 is 14 amino acids long. V was pared by 9 bases and J by 4 bases, with 8 bases of the junction left unmatched. Germline lookup yields CDR1 SGHRS and CDR2 YFSETQ. The complete variable domain, with remaining parts taken from reference TRBV5-1 and TRBJ2-1, reads KAGVTQTPRYLIKTRGQQVTLSCSPISGHRSVSWYQQTPGQGLQFLFEYFSETQRNKGNFPGRFSGRQFSNSRSEMNVSTLELGDSALYLCANAAGGPYNEQFFGPGTRLTVL.

This rearrangement joins TRBV20-1 to TRBJ2-3; 9 bases are a match to TRBD2. The V gene's germline CDR1 is DFQATT and CDR2 SNEGSKA (reference sequence). Trimming at V came to 6 bases and at J to 3 bases, leaving 10 bases not matched to a gene. This CDR3 region has 15 residues. The CDR3 DNA follows: TGCAGTGCCGTTGGTATGCGGGAGGGAACAGATACGCAGTATTTT. It codes for CSAVGMREGTDTQYF.

The rearrangement uses TRBV24-1 and TRBJ2-3; possibly TRBD1 for D (5 bases). This CDR3 is 13 amino acids long. The germline CDR1 and CDR2 sequences are KGHDR and SFDVKD. The V and J ends lost 4 bases and 6 bases respectively, with 10 bases between them. The CDR3 DNA reads as TGTGCCACCAGTGAAAGGACACGGGATACGCAGTATTTT. This translates into CATSERTRDTQYF.

The V call is TRBV20-1, the J call TRBJ1-2; maybe TRBD1 (6 bases). The CDR3 length is 15 residues. The V gene's germline CDR1 is DFQATT and CDR2 SNEGSKA (reference sequence). V lost 0 bases to trimming and J lost 3 bases, with 14 bases between them. The CDR3 region has the DNA TGCAGTGCTAGAGATCGTCAGGGGTTGGACTATGGCTACACCTTC. Protein product: CSARDRQGLDYGYTF.

This clonotype was counted a few times. The V gene is TRBV6-1, the J gene TRBJ1-1; D is ambiguous. Deletions cut 6 bases from V and 3 bases from J, with 8 bases between. The CDR3 has 12 amino acids. The germline CDR1 and CDR2 sequences are MNHNS and SASEGT. In nucleotides, the CDR3 is TGTGCCAGCAGACCTTCCCACACTGAAGCTTTCTTT. Amino acid sequence: CASRPSHTEAFF.

This clonotype was seen many times. The genes are TRBV9 and TRBJ2-1; 7 bases are shared with TRBD2. Trimming took 0 bases from V and 5 from J; bases not matched to a gene: 2. The germline V gene encodes CDR1 SGDLS and CDR2 YYNGEE. This CDR3 has 14 amino acids. The CDR3 spells CASSVEGRDNEQFF. The CDR3 DNA reads as TGTGCCAGCAGCGTAGAAGGGAGGGACAATGAGCAGTTCTTC. Complete variable domain (other parts from reference TRBV9 and TRBJ2-1): DSGVTQTPKHLITATGQRVTLRCSPRSGDLSVYWYQQSLDQGLQFLIQYYNGEERAKGNILERFSAQQFPDLHSELNLSSLELGDSALYFCASSVEGRDNEQFFGPGTRLTVL.

This clonotype was observed a few times. This chain connects TRBV4-2 to TRBJ1-5, with D possibly TRBD1 on 6 matching bases. Germline V gene lookup returns CDR1 LGHNA and CDR2 YNFKEQ. The V gene lost 2 bases and the J gene lost 4 bases, with 18 bases spanning the gap. CDR3 length: 17 residues. The CDR3 reads CASSQLNRGQGNQPQHF. The DNA of the CDR3 is TGTGCCAGCAGCCAACTCAACCGGGGGCAGGGAAATCAGCCCCAGCATTTT.